This T cell receptor (beta chain) was captured by sequencing in a study of cytomegalovirus exposure and HLA in healthy donors. Findings of the study overall: Being productive about 87% or about 30% of the time was typical of most TCR beta V segments in an earlier analysis. Listed as cytomegalovirus-associated were approximately 160 TCR beta chains. In a later analysis, donors in an Asian-associated ancestry cluster reportedly had fewer N-insertions in productive TCRs than the cohort mean.

Points on this clone: Its antigen is not identified.

PCR was performed using 60 Vbeta and 13 Jbeta primers. Data came from immunoSEQ multiplex PCR; TCRdb stores just in-frame clones and leaves some out. The sample has approximately 150,000 clones; 80% are singletons. Germline V gene lookup returns CDR1 SGDLS and CDR2 YYNGEE. Trimming shortened V by 4 bases and J by 1 base, and 15 bases separated the two germline ends. The CDR3 runs to 15 residues. The source material was PBMCs. V usage is TRBV9 and J usage is TRBJ2-7, with D possibly being TRBD1 (5 bases). The clonotype comes from a man aged 40-50 years in good health and CMV-seronegative. The CDR3 spells CASSIGQGPSYEQYF. CDR3 coding DNA: TGTGCCAGCAGCATCGGGCAGGGCCCATCCTACGAGCAGTACTTC.